This T cell receptor beta chain was found in a study of blood T cell repertoires in COVID-19. Study-wide background: Sites in the United States, Italy and Spain provided acute and convalescent COVID-19 samples.

Under the authors' procedure: Quantification of nucleated cells was approximated via reference gene primer amplification. Clones were sequenced by immunoSEQ multiplex PCR, and TCRdb holds only the in-frame ones, with some missing. D and trimming were read from the DNA, whereas the V and J calls and clone size are those reported in that table. The table shows about 340,000 clones, with 91% occurring only once. Material: peripheral blood. The receptor was isolated from a woman younger than 30 who had recovered from COVID-19.

CDR3 sequence (DNA): TGCAGCGCTAACAGAAACTCTGGAAACACCATATATTTT. Amino acids: CSANRNSGNTIYF. The chain is built from TRBV29-1 and TRBJ1-3; D is ambiguous. The CDR3 runs 13 residues. Trimming took 7 bases from V and 0 from J, leaving 10 bases between them. Germline values: CDR1 SQVTM, CDR2 ANQGSEA.